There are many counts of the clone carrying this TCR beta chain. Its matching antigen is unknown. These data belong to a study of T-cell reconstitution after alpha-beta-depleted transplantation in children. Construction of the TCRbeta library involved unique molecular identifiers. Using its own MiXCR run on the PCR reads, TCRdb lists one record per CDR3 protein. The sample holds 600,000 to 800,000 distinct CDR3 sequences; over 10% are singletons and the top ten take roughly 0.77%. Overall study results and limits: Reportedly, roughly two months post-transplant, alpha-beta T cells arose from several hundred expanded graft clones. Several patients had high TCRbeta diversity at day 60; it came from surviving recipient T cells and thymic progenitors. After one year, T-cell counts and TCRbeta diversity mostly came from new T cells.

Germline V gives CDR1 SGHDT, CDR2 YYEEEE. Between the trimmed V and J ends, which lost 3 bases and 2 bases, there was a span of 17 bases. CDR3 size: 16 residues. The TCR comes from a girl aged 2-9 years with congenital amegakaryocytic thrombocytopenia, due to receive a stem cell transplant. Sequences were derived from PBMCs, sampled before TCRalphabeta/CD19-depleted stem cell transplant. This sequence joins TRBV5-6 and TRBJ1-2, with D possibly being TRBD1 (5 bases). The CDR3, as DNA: TGTGCCAGCAGCTGGGGACCGAAATTCTCCAACTATGGCTACACCTTC. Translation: CASSWGPKFSNYGYTF.